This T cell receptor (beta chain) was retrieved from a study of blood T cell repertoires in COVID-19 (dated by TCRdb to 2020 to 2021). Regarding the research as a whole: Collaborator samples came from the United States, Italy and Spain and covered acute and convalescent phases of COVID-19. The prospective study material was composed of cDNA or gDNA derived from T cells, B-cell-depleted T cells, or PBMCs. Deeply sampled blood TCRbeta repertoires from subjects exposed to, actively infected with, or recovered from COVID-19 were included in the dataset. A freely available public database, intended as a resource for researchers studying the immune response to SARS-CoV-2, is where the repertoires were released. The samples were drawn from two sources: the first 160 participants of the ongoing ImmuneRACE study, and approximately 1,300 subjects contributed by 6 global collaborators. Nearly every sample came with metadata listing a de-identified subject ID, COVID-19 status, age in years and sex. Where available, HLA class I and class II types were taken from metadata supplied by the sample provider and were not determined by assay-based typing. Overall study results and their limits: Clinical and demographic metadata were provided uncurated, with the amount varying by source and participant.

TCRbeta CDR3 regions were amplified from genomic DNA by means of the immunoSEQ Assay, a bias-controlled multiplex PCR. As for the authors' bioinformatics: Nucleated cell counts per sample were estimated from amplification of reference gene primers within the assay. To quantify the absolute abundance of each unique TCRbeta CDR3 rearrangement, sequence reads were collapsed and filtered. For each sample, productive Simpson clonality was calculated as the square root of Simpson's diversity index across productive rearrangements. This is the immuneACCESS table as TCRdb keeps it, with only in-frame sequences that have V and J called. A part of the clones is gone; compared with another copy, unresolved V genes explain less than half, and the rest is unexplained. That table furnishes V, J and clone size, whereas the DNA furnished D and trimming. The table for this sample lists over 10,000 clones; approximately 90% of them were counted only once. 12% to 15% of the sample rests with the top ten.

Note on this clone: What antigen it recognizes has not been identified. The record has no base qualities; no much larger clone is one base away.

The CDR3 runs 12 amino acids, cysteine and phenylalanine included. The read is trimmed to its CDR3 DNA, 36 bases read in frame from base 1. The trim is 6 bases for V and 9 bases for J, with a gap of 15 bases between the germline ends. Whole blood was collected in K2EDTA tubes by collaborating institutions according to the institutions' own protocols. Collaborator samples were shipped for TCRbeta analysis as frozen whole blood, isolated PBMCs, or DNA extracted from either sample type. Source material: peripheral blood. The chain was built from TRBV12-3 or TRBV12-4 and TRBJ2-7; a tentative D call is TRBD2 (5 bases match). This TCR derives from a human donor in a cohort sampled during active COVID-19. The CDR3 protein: CASSPSFRGQYF. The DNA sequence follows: TGTGCCAGCAGCCCTAGCTTTCGCGGGCAGTACTTC.